This T cell receptor beta chain was profiled in a study of CD8 T cells in ankylosing spondylitis. Germline V lookup: CDR1 SGHRS, CDR2 YFSETQ. This CDR3 region has 14 residues. Unmatched junction bases numbered 8, after V lost 0 bases and J lost 9 bases. Researchers built TCR beta libraries using quantitative 5'-RACE with molecular barcodes. In TCRdb, the 5' RACE reads were re-called with MiXCR into one record per CDR3 protein. The sample yields more than 300,000 distinct CDR3 sequences, around 10% seen once. This clonotype was recorded at least ten times. The sequence was collected from a female donor with ankylosing spondylitis or in good health (not recorded which). The sequenced sample consisted of blood, either unsorted or a sorted T cell fraction (not recorded which). V usage is TRBV5-1 and J usage is TRBJ1-2; 7 bases match TRBD1. The CDR3 coding sequence is TGCGCCAGCAGCTTGGCGGGACAGCTTTCGCGCTACACCTTC. Protein sequence: CASSLAGQLSRYTF.